These T cell receptor beta chains were read from a single sample in a study of T cell repertoires in cytomegalovirus infection. These receptors lack a known antigen. TCRdb redid the calling of the reads with MiXCR, one entry per CDR3 protein. The sample holds about 830,000 distinct CDR3 sequences; less than 35% are singletons and the top ten take around an eighth. The sequencing used cultured CD8+ T cells from PBMCs, collected from culture after CMV antigen stimulation. The receptor set was obtained from a human donor in good health (CMV status not recorded). Some clones in this sample may be carry-over from other donors' samples. Each CDR3 is given with its conserved first and last residue. The order of the fields is CDR3 DNA, CDR3 protein, clone size, D gene, V gene, J gene. A D gene is named only where the DNA matches it firmly. The size of a clone is reported for some rows only, either as once, few or many, or as a class for expanded clones.

CDR3nt: TGCAGCGTCGCCGACAGGGGACTCTACAATGAGCAGTTCTTC
CDR3aa: CSVADRGLYNEQFF
abundance: -
d_gene: TRBD1
v_gene: TRBV29-1
j_gene: TRBJ2-1

CDR3nt: TGTGCCAGCAGTTACCTTGTGACGCGGTGGGTGACCGGGGAGCTGTTTTTT
CDR3aa: CASSYLVTRWVTGELFF
abundance: few
d_gene: -
v_gene: TRBV6-2/TRBV6-3
j_gene: TRBJ2-2

CDR3nt: TGTGCCAGCAGCTTTGGGACTAAGAATGAGCAGTTCTTC
CDR3aa: CASSFGTKNEQFF
abundance: -
d_gene: TRBD2
v_gene: TRBV7-6
j_gene: TRBJ2-1

CDR3nt: TGTGCCAGCAGCAACCCCCCGGCCGGCGGGGGATCAGAGACCCAGTACTTC
CDR3aa: CASSNPPAGGGSETQYF
abundance: -
d_gene: TRBD2
v_gene: TRBV7-9
j_gene: TRBJ2-5

CDR3nt: TGTGCCAGCAGTTCTCAGGGCTGGGGCTACACCTTC
CDR3aa: CASSSQGWGYTF
abundance: few
d_gene: -
v_gene: TRBV6-5
j_gene: TRBJ1-2

CDR3nt: TGTGCCAGCAGCTTAGCTCAAGAGACCCAGTACTTC
CDR3aa: CASSLAQETQYF
abundance: many
d_gene: -
v_gene: TRBV11-2
j_gene: TRBJ2-5

CDR3nt: TGTGCCAGCAGCCCCAGGGGCCAGAACACTGAAGCTTTCTTT
CDR3aa: CASSPRGQNTEAFF
abundance: many
d_gene: -
v_gene: TRBV12-3/TRBV12-4
j_gene: TRBJ1-1

CDR3nt: TGTGCCAGCAGAACACAGGGTCGGAAGGAAAAACTGTTTTTT
CDR3aa: CASRTQGRKEKLFF
abundance: -
d_gene: -
v_gene: TRBV2
j_gene: TRBJ1-4

CDR3nt: TGTGCCAGAAGTTTGAGACTAGACAGAAACTATGGCTACACCTTC
CDR3aa: CARSLRLDRNYGYTF
abundance: once
d_gene: -
v_gene: TRBV27
j_gene: TRBJ1-2

CDR3nt: TGTGCCAGCAGCTTACCTCCTCGACTAGCGGTCCCCCTCAGGAGCTCCTACAATGAGCAGTTCTTC
CDR3aa: CASSLPPRLAVPLRSSYNEQFF
abundance: many
d_gene: TRBD2
v_gene: TRBV7-2
j_gene: TRBJ2-1

CDR3nt: TGTGCCAGCTCACCACTAGACAGCGATTTAGATGGCTACACCTTC
CDR3aa: CASSPLDSDLDGYTF
abundance: few
d_gene: -
v_gene: TRBV18
j_gene: TRBJ1-2

CDR3nt: TGTGCCAGCAGTGAAGACGGAGATGCACATTTCCCGTTTAGCAATCAGCCCCAGCATTTT
CDR3aa: CASSEDGDAHFPFSNQPQHF
abundance: -
d_gene: -
v_gene: TRBV2
j_gene: TRBJ1-5

CDR3nt: TGTGCCAGCAATGAGGGGGCTTGGGAGCAGTTCTTC
CDR3aa: CASNEGAWEQFF
abundance: few
d_gene: TRBD1
v_gene: TRBV6-2/TRBV6-3
j_gene: TRBJ2-1

CDR3nt: TGTGCCAGCAGCTTAGCGCCGGCGGGGGGATACACAGATACGCAGTATTTT
CDR3aa: CASSLAPAGGYTDTQYF
abundance: few
d_gene: TRBD2
v_gene: TRBV7-9
j_gene: TRBJ2-3

CDR3nt: TGTGCCAGCAGCTTAGCCTACACTGAAGCTTTCTTT
CDR3aa: CASSLAYTEAFF
abundance: many
d_gene: -
v_gene: TRBV7-2
j_gene: TRBJ1-1

CDR3nt: TGTGCCGCCGGGGAAGGCGGGAATCAGCCCCAGCATTTT
CDR3aa: CAAGEGGNQPQHF
abundance: -
d_gene: -
v_gene: TRBV6-2/TRBV6-3
j_gene: TRBJ1-5

CDR3nt: TGTGCTAGTGCGGGGAGCTCCTACAATGAGCAGTTCTTC
CDR3aa: CASAGSSYNEQFF
abundance: -
d_gene: -
v_gene: TRBV12-5
j_gene: TRBJ2-1

CDR3nt: TGTGCCAGCACCCTCGACAGTTACAATGAGCAGTTCTTC
CDR3aa: CASTLDSYNEQFF
abundance: -
d_gene: -
v_gene: TRBV28
j_gene: TRBJ2-1

CDR3nt: TGTGCCAGCAGCCCCGAGGGCCCTTCCTACAATGAGCAGTTCTTC
CDR3aa: CASSPEGPSYNEQFF
abundance: -
d_gene: -
v_gene: TRBV7-9
j_gene: TRBJ2-1

CDR3nt: TGCAGCGTTGAAGATCACCGACTCAGGCCTCCTAACTATGGCTACACCTTC
CDR3aa: CSVEDHRLRPPNYGYTF
abundance: -
d_gene: -
v_gene: TRBV29-1
j_gene: TRBJ1-2

CDR3nt: TGTGCCAGCACCCGGGGGGCAGATACGCAGTATTTT
CDR3aa: CASTRGADTQYF
abundance: many
d_gene: TRBD2
v_gene: TRBV7-2
j_gene: TRBJ2-3

CDR3nt: TGTGCCAGCAGCTTGGTGGGGTCGCGCGAGCAGTACTTC
CDR3aa: CASSLVGSREQYF
abundance: -
d_gene: -
v_gene: TRBV5-6
j_gene: TRBJ2-7

CDR3nt: TGTGCCAGCAGCTTAGGTGTGTTTTTCGAGGATGAGCAGTTCTTC
CDR3aa: CASSLGVFFEDEQFF
abundance: -
d_gene: -
v_gene: TRBV7-2
j_gene: TRBJ2-1

CDR3nt: TGTGCCAGCAGCTACCTACAGGGATTGACCGGGGAGCTGTTTTTT
CDR3aa: CASSYLQGLTGELFF
abundance: many
d_gene: -
v_gene: TRBV7-8
j_gene: TRBJ2-2

CDR3nt: TGTGCCACCAGCAGAGATCTTGGGTGGCGCCACGAGCAGTACTTC
CDR3aa: CATSRDLGWRHEQYF
abundance: -
d_gene: -
v_gene: TRBV15
j_gene: TRBJ2-7

CDR3nt: TGTGCCAGCAGCCAGGGAGGGTTCAGTCAGCCCCAGCATTTT
CDR3aa: CASSQGGFSQPQHF
abundance: many
d_gene: -
v_gene: TRBV7-6
j_gene: TRBJ1-5

CDR3nt: TGTGCCACCAGCAGAGACACAGGCCCCACCGGGGAGCTGTTTTTT
CDR3aa: CATSRDTGPTGELFF
abundance: few
d_gene: -
v_gene: TRBV15
j_gene: TRBJ2-2

CDR3nt: TGTGCCAGCAGTTTAATGCAGGGAGGCACTGAAGCTTTCTTT
CDR3aa: CASSLMQGGTEAFF
abundance: -
d_gene: -
v_gene: TRBV27
j_gene: TRBJ1-1

CDR3nt: TGTGCCAGCAGTCCCAGGGGGCATTCATCTTTGAACCAATTGCCCATTCAGTACTTC
CDR3aa: CASSPRGHSSLNQLPIQYF
abundance: -
d_gene: TRBD1
v_gene: TRBV27
j_gene: TRBJ2-4

CDR3nt: TGTGCCAGCAGTGAATTAAGGGGATTACCACCCGGGGAGCTGTTTTTT
CDR3aa: CASSELRGLPPGELFF
abundance: few
d_gene: -
v_gene: TRBV6-1
j_gene: TRBJ2-2

CDR3nt: TGCAGTGCTAAACAGAGCCCCGTGCCTGAAGCTTTCTTT
CDR3aa: CSAKQSPVPEAFF
abundance: -
d_gene: -
v_gene: TRBV20-1
j_gene: TRBJ1-1

CDR3nt: TGTGCCAGCAGCTGGACTAGCGGGGGAGGTGACACCGGGGAGCTGTTTTTT
CDR3aa: CASSWTSGGGDTGELFF
abundance: -
d_gene: TRBD2
v_gene: TRBV7-6
j_gene: TRBJ2-2

CDR3nt: TGTGCCAGCAGTGAGTATCGAGGGGCCAACATTCAGTACTTC
CDR3aa: CASSEYRGANIQYF
abundance: few
d_gene: -
v_gene: TRBV25-1
j_gene: TRBJ2-4

CDR3nt: TGTGCCAGCAGCTCCCGGGGCCTAGCGGGGACTTCCTCCTACAATGAGCAGTTCTTC
CDR3aa: CASSSRGLAGTSSYNEQFF
abundance: many
d_gene: TRBD2
v_gene: TRBV7-9
j_gene: TRBJ2-1

CDR3nt: TGTGCCAGCAGTTACGGCAGTAGCACAGATACGCAGTATTTT
CDR3aa: CASSYGSSTDTQYF
abundance: -
d_gene: -
v_gene: TRBV6-5
j_gene: TRBJ2-3

CDR3nt: TGTGCCATCAGTGAGGTGAACGGCTACGAGCAGTACTTC
CDR3aa: CAISEVNGYEQYF
abundance: -
d_gene: -
v_gene: TRBV10-3
j_gene: TRBJ2-7

CDR3nt: TGTGCTAGCAGCGTTAGCTATAGCTCCTACAATGAGCAGTTCTTC
CDR3aa: CASSVSYSSYNEQFF
abundance: -
d_gene: -
v_gene: TRBV7-7
j_gene: TRBJ2-1

CDR3nt: TGTGCCAGTGCGGCTAGCGGGGGCACCGGGGAGCTGTTTTTT
CDR3aa: CASAASGGTGELFF
abundance: -
d_gene: TRBD2
v_gene: TRBV19
j_gene: TRBJ2-2

CDR3nt: TGTGCCAGCAGCCAAGGGCAGGCAGGATCTAATGAAAAACTGTTTTTT
CDR3aa: CASSQGQAGSNEKLFF
abundance: -
d_gene: -
v_gene: TRBV7-2
j_gene: TRBJ1-4

CDR3nt: TGTGCCAGCAGCTTAGAACAGGGAAATCCCCAGTTCTTC
CDR3aa: CASSLEQGNPQFF
abundance: many
d_gene: -
v_gene: TRBV7-2
j_gene: TRBJ2-1

CDR3nt: TGTGCCAGCAGTCTAGGTGCATCTAACTATGGCTACACCTTC
CDR3aa: CASSLGASNYGYTF
abundance: many
d_gene: -
v_gene: TRBV12-3/TRBV12-4
j_gene: TRBJ1-2

CDR3nt: TGTGCCAGCAGCTTGCTTGAGGCTAGCGGGGGCACAGATACGCAGTATTTT
CDR3aa: CASSLLEASGGTDTQYF
abundance: -
d_gene: TRBD2
v_gene: TRBV5-4
j_gene: TRBJ2-3